A single sample is the source of the 23 T cell receptor beta chains below, sequenced in a study of PD-1 blockade in classical Hodgkin lymphoma. The assay was immunoSEQ multiplex PCR, and TCRdb's table has in-frame clones only and misses some. Of tens of thousands of clones listed, around 86% are singletons. Time point given: cycle 4 day 1 (C4D1), after five to seven weeks of nivolumab. Relapses following autologous stem cell transplantation were seen in all patients, with brentuximab vedotin exposure varying. The CD4+ T cells used were purified from thawed PBMCs through magnetic negative selection. The starting material was CD4+ T cells from blood, obtained before the fourth cycle of nivolumab. These TCRs come from a human donor with classical Hodgkin lymphoma.

This rearrangement joins TRBV6-6 to TRBJ1-5; D is unresolved. Germline V gene lookup returns CDR1 MNHNY and CDR2 SVGAGI (reference sequence). V was trimmed by 2 bases and J by 0 bases, leaving 8 bases between them. This CDR3 is built from 15 residues. CDR3 residues: CASSYGDLSNQPQHF. The CDR3 DNA reads as TGTGCCAGCAGTTACGGTGACCTTAGCAATCAGCCCCAGCATTTT.

The V call is TRBV19, the J call TRBJ2-2; TRBD1 might be the D (6 bases). V shed 9 bases and J shed 4 bases, with 12 bases lying between them. Looked up from germline, CDR1 is LNHDA and CDR2 is SQIVND (reference sequence). There are 13 residues in the CDR3. This chain's CDR3 is CASSQGSTGELFF. CDR3 nucleotide sequence: TGTGCCAGCTCACAGGGTTCCACCGGGGAGCTGTTTTTT. Complete variable domain (other parts from reference TRBV19 and TRBJ2-2): DGGITQSPKYLFRKEGQNVTLSCEQNLNHDAMYWYRQDPGQGLRLIYYSQIVNDFQKGDIAEGYSVSREKKESFPLTVTSAQKNPTAFYLCASSQGSTGELFFGEGSRLTVL.

The V gene is TRBV19, the J gene TRBJ1-5, with D unclear. The germline V gene has CDR1 LNHDA and CDR2 SQIVND (reference sequence). Between the trimmed V and J ends, which lost 5 bases and 5 bases, there was a span of 13 bases. There are 14 residues in the CDR3. CDR3 bases: TGTGCCAGTAGTGGGTGGAGTCGTGATCAGCCCCAGCATTTT. It is translated as CASSGWSRDQPQHF.

This clone has just a few counts. The CDR3 DNA reads TGTGCCAGCAGCTTGGCAGGGACCAATGGCTACACCTTC. Translating gives CASSLAGTNGYTF. The gene calls are TRBV7-6 and TRBJ1-2; D possibly corresponds to TRBD1 (5 bases). Trimming cost V 3 bases and J 6 bases, with 11 bases left between them. The CDR3 extends over 13 amino acids. Germline values: CDR1 SGHVS, CDR2 FNYEAQ. Based on the CDR3 plus reference TRBV7-6 and TRBJ1-2, the full variable domain is GAGVSQSPRYKVTKRGQDVALRCDPISGHVSLYWYRQALGQGPEFLTYFNYEAQQDKSGLPNDRFSAERPEGSISTLTIQRTEQRDSAMYRCASSLAGTNGYTFGSGTRLTVV.

This clone has more than one count but fewer than ten. The chain recombines TRBV2 with TRBJ2-1; D gene ambiguous. The V and J ends lost 5 bases and 8 bases respectively, with 7 bases between them. CDR1 SNHLY and CDR2 FYNNEI come from the germline V gene. The CDR3 contains 11 residues. DNA of the CDR3: TGTGCCAGCAGTCTAGAGGATGAGCAGTTCTTC. The encoded protein is CASSLEDEQFF.

This clone was seen just once. This rearrangement joins TRBV5-6 to TRBJ1-4; D gene unclear. The V and J ends lost 4 bases and 8 bases respectively, with 15 bases between them. The CDR3 contains 14 residues. In germline, CDR1 is SGHDT, CDR2 YYEEEE. The CDR3 is CASSRTALPEKLFF. The CDR3 DNA reads TGTGCCAGCAGCCGGACTGCGCTCCCAGAAAAACTGTTTTTT.

The chain employs TRBV16 and TRBJ2-2; TRBD1 matches 7 bases. V shed 4 bases, J shed 5 bases, and the junction held 4 bases outside the gene matches. From germline, CDR1 is KGHSY and CDR2 FQNENV. CDR3 size: 14 residues. The CDR3 here is CASSPQGWTGELFF. CDR3 DNA sequence: TGTGCCAGCAGCCCACAGGGGTGGACCGGGGAGCTGTTTTTT.

The J gene is TRBJ1-4, the V gene TRBV7-6; D call uncertain. The ends were cut back, 5 bases at V and 6 bases at J, with 10 bases in the middle. The germline gives CDR1 SGHVS, CDR2 FNYEAQ. The CDR3 sequence is 13 residues long. The CDR3 DNA sequence: TGTGCCAGCAGCCTGGTTATTGATGAAAAACTGTTTTTT. This codes for CASSLVIDEKLFF.

The CDR3 here is CASSSGSARSYEQYF. DNA for the CDR3: TGTGCCAGCAGCTCAGGGTCAGCGCGGTCCTACGAGCAGTACTTC. The genes are TRBV7-2 and TRBJ2-7; D is perhaps TRBD1 (5 bases). The CDR3 has 15 residues. The V gene lost 4 bases and the J gene lost 1 base, with 14 bases spanning the gap. Germline V gene lookup returns CDR1 SGHTA and CDR2 FQGNSA.

The gene calls are TRBV19 and TRBJ1-2; D uncertain. The V gene's germline CDR1 is LNHDA and CDR2 SQIVND (reference sequence). The CDR3 loop spans 13 amino acids. V was cut by 9 bases and J by 1 base, with 12 bases left in between. This CDR3 is CASSFNFNYGYTF. The CDR3 bases are TGTGCCAGCAGCTTCAACTTTAACTATGGCTACACCTTC.

The chain joins TRBV19 to TRBJ1-2; D uncertain. The V gene lost 4 bases and the J gene lost 1 base, with 10 bases spanning the gap. Germline V CDR1 and CDR2: LNHDA, SQIVND (reference sequence). CDR3 length equals 14 residues. The CDR3 DNA is TGTGCCAGTAGTACCCCACAGATTAACTATGGCTACACCTTC. It is translated as CASSTPQINYGYTF.

V and J are TRBV4-2 and TRBJ1-1; TRBD1 aligns across 8 bases. V trimming: 7 bases; J trimming: 4 bases; junction bases outside the gene matches: 11. The V gene's germline CDR1 is LGHNA and CDR2 YNFKEQ. The CDR3 runs 15 residues. CDR3 bases: TGTGCCAGCAACCCCCCGGACAGGGATAGCACTGAAGCTTTCTTT. As protein: CASNPPDRDSTEAFF.

The gene calls are TRBV19 and TRBJ2-1, with 7 bases that match TRBD1. CDR3 length: 16 residues. Germline V gives CDR1 LNHDA, CDR2 SQIVND (reference sequence). The junction had 11 bases not matched to a gene; V was cut back by 6 bases and J by 3 bases. The CDR3 DNA follows: TGTGCCAGTAGCTTCACCCCCGGGACAGTCTACAATGAGCAGTTCTTC. This gives the protein CASSFTPGTVYNEQFF.

The rearrangement joins TRBV27 to TRBJ2-7, with 10 bases matching TRBD1. The CDR3 consists of 15 residues. Germline V CDR1 and CDR2: MNHEY, SMNVEV (reference sequence). Trimming took 5 bases from V and 3 from J; bases not matched to a gene: 7. CDR3 region: CASSPRGTGVYEQYF. The DNA of the CDR3 is TGTGCCAGCAGTCCACGCGGGACAGGGGTCTACGAGCAGTACTTC.

This chain connects TRBV4-2 to TRBJ2-1; possibly TRBD1 for D (5 bases). The germline gives CDR1 LGHNA, CDR2 YNFKEQ. The CDR3 sequence is 16 residues long. V dropped 3 bases and J dropped 6 bases, with 18 bases sitting between them. The CDR3 DNA is TGTGCCAGCAGCCAGCAGACTTTGGGGCCGGTCAATGAGCAGTTCTTC. Protein sequence: CASSQQTLGPVNEQFF.

The rearrangement joins TRBV9 to TRBJ1-1, with D possibly TRBD1 on 6 matching bases. This CDR3 region has 14 residues. Trimming left V 5 bases short and J 0 bases short, with 11 bases between. Germline CDR1 SGDLS, CDR2 YYNGEE. The CDR3 DNA follows: TGTGCCAGCAGTGGAGGGGGTATGAACACTGAAGCTTTCTTT. Its protein product is CASSGGGMNTEAFF.

This chain joins TRBV6-4 and TRBJ2-1; D possibly corresponds to TRBD1 (5 bases). The ends were cut back, 3 bases at V and 12 bases at J, with 15 bases in the middle. This CDR3 has 13 amino acids. The germline gives CDR1 MRHNA, CDR2 SNTAGT. The CDR3 sequence: CASSDQGSMRQFF. DNA of the CDR3: TGTGCCAGCAGTGATCAGGGCTCAATGAGGCAGTTCTTC.

This clone has a handful of counts. The chain joins TRBV11-3 to TRBJ1-3, with no clear D. Trimming removed 0 bases at V and 0 bases at J, with 9 bases between. The germline gives CDR1 SGHNT, CDR2 YENEEA. CDR3 length: 16 amino acids. The CDR3 DNA reads TGTGCCAGCAGCTTAGATCTGGAGGGCTCTGGAAACACCATATATTTT. Its translation: CASSLDLEGSGNTIYF. Together with reference TRBV11-3 and TRBJ1-3, the CDR3 gives the full variable domain: EAGVVQSPRYKIIEKKQPVAFWCNPISGHNTLYWYLQNLGQGPELLIRYENEEAVDDSQLPKDRFSAERLKGVDSTLKIQPAELGDSAVYLCASSLDLEGSGNTIYFGEGSWLTVV.

V and J are TRBV7-8 and TRBJ2-2; no clear D gene. Germline-derived CDR1 and CDR2 are SGHVS and FQNEAQ. CDR3 length: 13 residues. V was shortened by 4 bases and J by 3 bases, with 6 bases between the two germline ends. The CDR3 loop is CASSSQYTGELFF. In nucleotides, the CDR3 is TGTGCCAGCAGCTCGCAATACACCGGGGAGCTGTTTTTT.

This clone was found once. The chain combines TRBV18 with TRBJ2-2; 13 bases match TRBD2. Germline CDR1 KGHSH, CDR2 LQKENI. The V gene end was trimmed by 3 bases and the J gene end by 0 bases; junction bases not matched to a gene: 7. The CDR3 spans 19 residues. The DNA for the CDR3 is TGTGCCAGCTCACCGACAGGACTAGCGGGGGACACGAACACCGGGGAGCTGTTTTTT. It is translated as CASSPTGLAGDTNTGELFF.

The chain combines TRBV19 with TRBJ1-1; no clear D gene. Trimming removed 7 bases at V and 1 base at J, with 16 bases between. Germline V CDR1 and CDR2: LNHDA, SQIVND (reference sequence). The CDR3 consists of 15 residues. CDR3 amino acids: CASTLPRGENTEAFF. The CDR3 nucleotides read TGTGCCAGTACCCTTCCCCGGGGAGAGAACACTGAAGCTTTCTTT.

This clone was picked up a small number of times. This chain joins TRBV5-5 and TRBJ2-7; D gene ambiguous. Germline V gene lookup returns CDR1 SGHKS and CDR2 YYEKEE (reference sequence). V was pared by 0 bases and J by 2 bases, with 12 bases between. The CDR3 has 15 amino acids. Written as DNA, the CDR3 is TGTGCCAGCAGCTTGGCGGTTGGGCAGGCCTACGAGCAGTACTTC. The encoded protein is CASSLAVGQAYEQYF.

The chain carries TRBV5-1 and TRBJ2-3, with unresolved D. Germline CDR1 and CDR2: SGHRS and YFSETQ. Trimming cost V 1 base and J 1 base, with 4 bases left between them. The CDR3 runs 13 residues. The DNA of the CDR3 is TGCGCCAGCAGCTTGCCAGGCACAGATACGCAGTATTTT. Its protein product is CASSLPGTDTQYF.